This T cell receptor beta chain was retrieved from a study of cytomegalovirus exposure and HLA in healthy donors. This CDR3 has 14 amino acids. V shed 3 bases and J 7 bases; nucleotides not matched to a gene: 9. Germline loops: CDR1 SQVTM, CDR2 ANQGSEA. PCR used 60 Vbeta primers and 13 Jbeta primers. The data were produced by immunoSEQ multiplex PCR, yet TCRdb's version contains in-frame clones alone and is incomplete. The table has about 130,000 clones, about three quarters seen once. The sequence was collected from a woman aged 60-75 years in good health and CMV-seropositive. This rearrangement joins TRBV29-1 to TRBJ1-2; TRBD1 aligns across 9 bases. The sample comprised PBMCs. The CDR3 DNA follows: TGCAGCGTTGATACCCGGGACAGGGTGGGTGGCTACACCTTC. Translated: CSVDTRDRVGGYTF. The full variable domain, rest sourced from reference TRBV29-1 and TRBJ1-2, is SAVISQKPSRDICQRGTSLTIQCQVDSQVTMMFWYRQQPGQSLTLIATANQGSEATYESGFVIDKFPISRPNLTFSTLTVSNMSPEDSSIYLCSVDTRDRVGGYTFGSGTRLTVV.